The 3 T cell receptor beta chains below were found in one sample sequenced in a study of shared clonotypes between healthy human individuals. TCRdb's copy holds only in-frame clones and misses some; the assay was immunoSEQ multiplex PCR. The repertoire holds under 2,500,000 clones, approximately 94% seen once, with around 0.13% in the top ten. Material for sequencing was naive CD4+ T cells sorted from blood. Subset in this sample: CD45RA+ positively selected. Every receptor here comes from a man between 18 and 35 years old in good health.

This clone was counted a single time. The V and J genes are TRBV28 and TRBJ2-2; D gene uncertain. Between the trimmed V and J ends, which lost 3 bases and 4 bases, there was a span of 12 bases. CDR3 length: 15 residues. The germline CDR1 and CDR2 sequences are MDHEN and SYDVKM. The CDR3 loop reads CASSFGQVPTGELFF. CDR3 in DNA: TGTGCCAGCAGTTTTGGGCAGGTACCCACCGGGGAGCTGTTTTTT. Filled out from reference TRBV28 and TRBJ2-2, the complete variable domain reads DVKVTQSSRYLVKRTGEKVFLECVQDMDHENMFWYRQDPGLGLRLIYFSYDVKMKEKGDIPEGYSVSREKKERFSLILESASTNQTSMYLCASSFGQVPTGELFFGEGSRLTVL.

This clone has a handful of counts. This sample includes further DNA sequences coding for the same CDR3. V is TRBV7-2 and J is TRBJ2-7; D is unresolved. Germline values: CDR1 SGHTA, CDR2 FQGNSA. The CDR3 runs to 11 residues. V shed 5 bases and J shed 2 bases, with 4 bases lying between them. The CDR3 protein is CASSPAYEQYF. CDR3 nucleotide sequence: TGTGCCAGCAGCCCGGCCTACGAGCAGTACTTC.

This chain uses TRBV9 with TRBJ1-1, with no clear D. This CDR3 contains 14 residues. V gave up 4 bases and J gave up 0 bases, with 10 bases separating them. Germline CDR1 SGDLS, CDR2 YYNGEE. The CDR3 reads CASSTLQLNTEAFF. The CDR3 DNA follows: TGTGCCAGCAGCACGCTACAGCTGAACACTGAAGCTTTCTTT.